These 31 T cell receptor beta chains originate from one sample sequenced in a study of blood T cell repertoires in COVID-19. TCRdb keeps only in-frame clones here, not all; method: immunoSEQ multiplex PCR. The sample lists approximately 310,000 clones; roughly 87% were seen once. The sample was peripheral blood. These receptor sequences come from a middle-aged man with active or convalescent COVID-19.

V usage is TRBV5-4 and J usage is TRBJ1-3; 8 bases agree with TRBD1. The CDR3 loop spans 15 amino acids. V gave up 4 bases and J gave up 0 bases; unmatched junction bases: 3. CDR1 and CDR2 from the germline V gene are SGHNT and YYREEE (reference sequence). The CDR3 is CASSTGTGSGNTIYF. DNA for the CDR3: TGTGCCAGCAGCACTGGGACAGGCTCTGGAAACACCATATATTTT.

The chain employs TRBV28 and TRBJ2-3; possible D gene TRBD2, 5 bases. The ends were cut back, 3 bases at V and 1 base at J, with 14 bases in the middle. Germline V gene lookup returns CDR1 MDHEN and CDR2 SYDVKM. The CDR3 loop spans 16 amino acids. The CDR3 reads CASSFPASEGTDTQYF. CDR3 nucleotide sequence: TGTGCCAGCAGTTTCCCTGCCTCGGAGGGCACAGATACGCAGTATTTT.

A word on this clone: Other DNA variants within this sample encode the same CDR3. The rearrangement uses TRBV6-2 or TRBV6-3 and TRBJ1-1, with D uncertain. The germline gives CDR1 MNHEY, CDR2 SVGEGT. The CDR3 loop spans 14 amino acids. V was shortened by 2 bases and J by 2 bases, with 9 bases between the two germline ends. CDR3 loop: CASSYGHLNTEAFF. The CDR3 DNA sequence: TGTGCCAGCAGTTACGGGCACCTTAACACTGAAGCTTTCTTT.

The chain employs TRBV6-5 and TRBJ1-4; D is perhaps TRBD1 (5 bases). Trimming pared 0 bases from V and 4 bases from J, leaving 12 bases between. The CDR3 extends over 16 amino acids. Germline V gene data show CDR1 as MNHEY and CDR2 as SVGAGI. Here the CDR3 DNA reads TGTGCCAGCAGTTACTCGAGCGGGGCGCTTAATGAAAAACTGTTTTTT. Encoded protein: CASSYSSGALNEKLFF.

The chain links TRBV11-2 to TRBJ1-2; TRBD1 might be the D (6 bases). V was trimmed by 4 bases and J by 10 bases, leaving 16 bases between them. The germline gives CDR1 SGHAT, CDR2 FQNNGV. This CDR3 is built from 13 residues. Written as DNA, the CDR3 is TGTGCCAGCAGCTCCTACCAACAGGGTGACTACACCTTC. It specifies CASSSYQQGDYTF.

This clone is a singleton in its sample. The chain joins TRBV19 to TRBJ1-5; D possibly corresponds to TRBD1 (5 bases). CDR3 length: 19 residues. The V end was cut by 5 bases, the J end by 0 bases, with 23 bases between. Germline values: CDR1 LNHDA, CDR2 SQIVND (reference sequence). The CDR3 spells CASSPSQVRATYSNQPQHF. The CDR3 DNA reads TGTGCCAGTAGTCCCTCACAGGTGAGAGCCACGTATAGCAATCAGCCCCAGCATTTT.

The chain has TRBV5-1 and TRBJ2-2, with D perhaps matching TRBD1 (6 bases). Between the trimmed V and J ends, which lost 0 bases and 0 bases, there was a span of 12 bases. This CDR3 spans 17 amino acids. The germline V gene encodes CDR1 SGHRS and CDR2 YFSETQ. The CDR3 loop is CASSLGGPTANTGELFF. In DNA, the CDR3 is TGCGCCAGCAGCTTGGGGGGGCCCACCGCGAACACCGGGGAGCTGTTTTTT.

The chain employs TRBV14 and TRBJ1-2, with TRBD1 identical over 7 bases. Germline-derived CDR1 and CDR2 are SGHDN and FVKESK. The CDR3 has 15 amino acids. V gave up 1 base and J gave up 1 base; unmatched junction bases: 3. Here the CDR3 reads CASSQGQGINYGYTF. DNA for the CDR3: TGTGCCAGCAGCCAAGGACAGGGAATTAACTATGGCTACACCTTC. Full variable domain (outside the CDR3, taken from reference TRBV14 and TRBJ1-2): EAGVTQFPSHSVIEKGQTVTLRCDPISGHDNLYWYRRVMGKEIKFLLHFVKESKQDESGMPNNRFLAERTGGTYSTLKVQPAELEDSGVYFCASSQGQGINYGYTFGSGTRLTVV.

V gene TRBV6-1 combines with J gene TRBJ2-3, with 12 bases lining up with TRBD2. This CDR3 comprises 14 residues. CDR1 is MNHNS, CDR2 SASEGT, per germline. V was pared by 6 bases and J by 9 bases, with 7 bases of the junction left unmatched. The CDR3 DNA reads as TGTGCCAGCAGCCTAGCGGGGGGGCCGGTAACGCAGTATTTT. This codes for CASSLAGGPVTQYF.

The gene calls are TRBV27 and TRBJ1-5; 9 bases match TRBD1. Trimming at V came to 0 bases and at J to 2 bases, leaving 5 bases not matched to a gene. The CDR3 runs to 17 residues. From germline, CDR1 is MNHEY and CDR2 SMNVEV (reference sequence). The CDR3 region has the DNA TGTGCCAGCAGTTTATCACGGGGACAGGGAGGCAATCAGCCCCAGCATTTT. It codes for CASSLSRGQGGNQPQHF.

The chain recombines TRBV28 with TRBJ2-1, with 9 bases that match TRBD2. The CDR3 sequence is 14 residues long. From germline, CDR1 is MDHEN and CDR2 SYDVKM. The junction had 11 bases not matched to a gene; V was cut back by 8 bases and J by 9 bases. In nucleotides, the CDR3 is TGTGCCAGCGGATCGCGTAGCGGGAGCGTTGAGCAGTTCTTC. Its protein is CASGSRSGSVEQFF.

The CDR3 spells CASTEVGQGNTEAFF. CDR3 bases: TGTGCCAGCACCGAAGTGGGACAGGGGAACACTGAAGCTTTCTTT. This chain connects TRBV2 to TRBJ1-1, with 9 bases matching TRBD1. V lost 7 bases and J lost 1; bases outside the gene matches: 7. The CDR3 length is 15 residues. Germline assignment: CDR1 SNHLY and CDR2 FYNNEI.

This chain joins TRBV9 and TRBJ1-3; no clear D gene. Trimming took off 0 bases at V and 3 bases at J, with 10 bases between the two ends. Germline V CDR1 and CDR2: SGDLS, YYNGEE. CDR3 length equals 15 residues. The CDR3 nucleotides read TGTGCCAGCAGCGTAGATGAGGGAATTGGAAACACCATATATTTT. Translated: CASSVDEGIGNTIYF.

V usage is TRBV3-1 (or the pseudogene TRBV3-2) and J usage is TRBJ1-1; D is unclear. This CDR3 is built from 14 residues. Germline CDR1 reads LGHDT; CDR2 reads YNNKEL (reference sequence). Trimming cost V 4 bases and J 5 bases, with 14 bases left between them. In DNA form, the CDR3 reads TGTGCCAGCAGCCCGCTGGGCCTTCGTACTGAAGCTTTCTTT. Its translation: CASSPLGLRTEAFF.

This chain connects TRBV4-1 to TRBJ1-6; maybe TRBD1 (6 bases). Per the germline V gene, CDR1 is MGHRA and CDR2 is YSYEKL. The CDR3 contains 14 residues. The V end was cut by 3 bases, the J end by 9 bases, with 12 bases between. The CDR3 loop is CASSHGQRGSPLHF. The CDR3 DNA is TGCGCCAGCAGCCATGGACAGCGAGGTTCACCCCTCCACTTT.

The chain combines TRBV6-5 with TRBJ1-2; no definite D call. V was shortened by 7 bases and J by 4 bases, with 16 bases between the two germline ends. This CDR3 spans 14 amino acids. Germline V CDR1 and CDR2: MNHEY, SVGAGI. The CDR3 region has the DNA TGTGCCAGCACCCCAAGTTCTAACCTCTATGGCTACACCTTC. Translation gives CASTPSSNLYGYTF.

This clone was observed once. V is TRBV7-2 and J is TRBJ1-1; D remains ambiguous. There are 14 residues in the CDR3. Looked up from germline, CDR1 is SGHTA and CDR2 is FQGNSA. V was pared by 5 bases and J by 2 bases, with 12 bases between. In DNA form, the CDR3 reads TGTGCCAGCAGCCCCGGGATCGTAAACACTGAAGCTTTCTTT. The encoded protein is CASSPGIVNTEAFF.

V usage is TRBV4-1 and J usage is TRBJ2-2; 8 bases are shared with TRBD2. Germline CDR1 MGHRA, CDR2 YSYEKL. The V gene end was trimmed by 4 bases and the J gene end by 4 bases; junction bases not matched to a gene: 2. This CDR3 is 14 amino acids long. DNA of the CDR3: TGCGCCAGCAGCCCGCGGGGGGCCACCGGGGAGCTGTTTTTT. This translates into CASSPRGATGELFF.

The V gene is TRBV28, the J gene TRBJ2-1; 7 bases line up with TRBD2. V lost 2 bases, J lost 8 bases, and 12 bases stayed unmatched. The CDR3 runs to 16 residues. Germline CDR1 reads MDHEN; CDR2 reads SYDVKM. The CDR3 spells CASSLEEGGRVDEQFF. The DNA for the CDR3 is TGTGCCAGCAGTTTAGAAGAAGGAGGGAGGGTGGATGAGCAGTTCTTC.

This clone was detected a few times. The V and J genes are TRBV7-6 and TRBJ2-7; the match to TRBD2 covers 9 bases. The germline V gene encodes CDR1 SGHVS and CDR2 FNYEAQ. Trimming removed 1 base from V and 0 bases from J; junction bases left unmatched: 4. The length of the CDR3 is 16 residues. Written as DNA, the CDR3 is TGTGCCAGCAGCTTAGTCCGGACTAGCGCCTCCTACGAGCAGTACTTC. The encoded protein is CASSLVRTSASYEQYF. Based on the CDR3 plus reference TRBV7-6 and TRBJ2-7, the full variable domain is GAGVSQSPRYKVTKRGQDVALRCDPISGHVSLYWYRQALGQGPEFLTYFNYEAQQDKSGLPNDRFSAERPEGSISTLTIQRTEQRDSAMYRCASSLVRTSASYEQYFGPGTRLTVT.

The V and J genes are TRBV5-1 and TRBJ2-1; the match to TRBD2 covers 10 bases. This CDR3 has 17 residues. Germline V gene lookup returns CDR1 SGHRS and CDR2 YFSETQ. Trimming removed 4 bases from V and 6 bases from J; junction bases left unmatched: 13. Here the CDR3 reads CASSLQGATSGINEQFF. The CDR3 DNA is TGCGCCAGCAGCCTCCAGGGGGCTACTAGCGGGATCAATGAGCAGTTCTTC.

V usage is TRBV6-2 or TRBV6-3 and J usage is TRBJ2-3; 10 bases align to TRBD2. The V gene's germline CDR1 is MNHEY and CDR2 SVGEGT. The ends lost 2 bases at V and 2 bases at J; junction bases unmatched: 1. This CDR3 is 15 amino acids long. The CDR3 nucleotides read TGTGCCAGCAGTTACGGGACTAGCGACACAGATACGCAGTATTTT. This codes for CASSYGTSDTDTQYF.

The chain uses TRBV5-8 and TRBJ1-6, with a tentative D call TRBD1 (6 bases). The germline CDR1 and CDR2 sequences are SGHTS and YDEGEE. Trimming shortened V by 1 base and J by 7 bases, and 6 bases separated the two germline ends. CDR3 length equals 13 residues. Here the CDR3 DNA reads TGTGCCAGCAGCTTGACAGGGAATTCACCCCTCCACTTT. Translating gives CASSLTGNSPLHF.

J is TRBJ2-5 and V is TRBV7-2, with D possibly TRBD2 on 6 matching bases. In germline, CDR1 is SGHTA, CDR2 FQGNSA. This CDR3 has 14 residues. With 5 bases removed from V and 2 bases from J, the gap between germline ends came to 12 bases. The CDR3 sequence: CASSAGGYQETQYF. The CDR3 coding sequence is TGTGCCAGCAGCGCCGGGGGATATCAAGAGACCCAGTACTTC.

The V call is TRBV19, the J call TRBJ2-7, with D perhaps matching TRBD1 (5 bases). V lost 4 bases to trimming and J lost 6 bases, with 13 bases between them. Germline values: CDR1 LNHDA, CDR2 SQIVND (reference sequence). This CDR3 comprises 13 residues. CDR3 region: CASSTENRREQYF. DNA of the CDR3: TGTGCCAGTAGTACAGAGAACAGGCGCGAGCAGTACTTC.

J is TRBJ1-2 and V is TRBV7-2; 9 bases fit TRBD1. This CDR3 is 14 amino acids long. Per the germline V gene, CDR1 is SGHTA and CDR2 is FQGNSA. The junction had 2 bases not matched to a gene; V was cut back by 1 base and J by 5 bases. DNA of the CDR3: TGTGCCAGCAGCTTAGGACAGGGGGGATATGGCTACACCTTC. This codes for CASSLGQGGYGYTF.

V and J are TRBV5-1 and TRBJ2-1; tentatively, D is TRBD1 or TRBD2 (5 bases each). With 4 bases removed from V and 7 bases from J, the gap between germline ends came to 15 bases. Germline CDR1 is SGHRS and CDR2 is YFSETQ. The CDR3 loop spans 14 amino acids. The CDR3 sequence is CASSMGLAANEQFF. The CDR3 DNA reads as TGCGCCAGCAGCATGGGGCTAGCCGCGAATGAGCAGTTCTTC.

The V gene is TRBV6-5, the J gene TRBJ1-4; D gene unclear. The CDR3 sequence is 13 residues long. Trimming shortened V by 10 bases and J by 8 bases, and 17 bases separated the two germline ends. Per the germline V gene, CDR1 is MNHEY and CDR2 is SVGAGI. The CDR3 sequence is CAIARLEAEKLFF. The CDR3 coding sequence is TGTGCCATAGCTCGTTTGGAAGCGGAAAAACTGTTTTTT.

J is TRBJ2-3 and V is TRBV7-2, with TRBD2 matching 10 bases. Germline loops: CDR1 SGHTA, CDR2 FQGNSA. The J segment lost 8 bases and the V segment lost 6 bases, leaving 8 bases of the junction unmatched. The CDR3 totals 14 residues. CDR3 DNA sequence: TGTGCCAGCAGTTTGGGACTAGCGTTGGGTACGCAGTATTTT. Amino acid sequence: CASSLGLALGTQYF.

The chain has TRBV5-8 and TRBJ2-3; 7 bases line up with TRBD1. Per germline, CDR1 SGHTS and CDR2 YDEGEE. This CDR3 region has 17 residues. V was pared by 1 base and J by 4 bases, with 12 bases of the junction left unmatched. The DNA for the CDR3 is TGTGCCAGCAGCTTGACTGGGGACAGCCAGACCGCAGATACGCAGTATTTT. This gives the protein CASSLTGDSQTADTQYF.

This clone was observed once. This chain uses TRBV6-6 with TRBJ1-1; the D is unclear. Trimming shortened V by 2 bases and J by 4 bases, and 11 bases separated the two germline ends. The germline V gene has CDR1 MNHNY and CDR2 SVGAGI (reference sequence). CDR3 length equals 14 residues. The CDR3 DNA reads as TGTGCCAGCAGTTACGAGGTCCGGAGCACTGAAGCTTTCTTT. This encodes CASSYEVRSTEAFF.